Listed below are T cell receptor beta chains from one sample, sequenced in a study of blood T cell repertoires in COVID-19. Data came from immunoSEQ multiplex PCR; TCRdb stores just in-frame clones and leaves some out. The sample lists 300,000 to 400,000 clones; about 88% were seen once. Sequencing used peripheral blood. The origin of the receptors is a human donor in a cohort sampled during active COVID-19. Each CDR3 is given with its conserved first and last residue. The D gene is left open where the match is weak. A clone size is listed for some rows: how often the clone was seen (once, few, many), or a class if it is expanded.

>-|-|TRBV3-1/TRBV3-2|TRBJ2-3
TGTGCCAGCAGGGCGGGCTTAGGGACAGATACGCAGTATTTT
CASRAGLGTDTQYF
>-|TRBD2|TRBV7-9|TRBJ2-1
TGTGCCAGCAGCCCCTCTGCAGCGGGGTACAAGTTCTTC
CASSPSAAGYKFF
>-|TRBD1|TRBV5-1|TRBJ1-6
TGCGCCAGCAGTCCCCGCGGGACAGGGTTGGAGAATTCACCCCTCCACTTT
CASSPRGTGLENSPLHF
>-|TRBD2|TRBV9|TRBJ2-3
TGTGCCAGCAGCACCGCCCGCGGTAGCGGGGGGGCAGCAGATACGCAGTATTTT
CASSTARGSGGAADTQYF
>once|TRBD1|TRBV6-5|TRBJ2-7
TGTGCCAGCAGTCGTGCCCGACAGGGAACCTACGAGCAGTACTTC
CASSRARQGTYEQYF
>-|TRBD2|TRBV23-1|TRBJ2-1
TGCGCCAGCAGTCAAAGAGCGGGACTTCTTTACGAGCAGTTCTTC
CASSQRAGLLYEQFF
>-|TRBD1|TRBV18|TRBJ1-1
TGTGCCAGCTCAACAGGGGGGGACACTGAAGCTTTCTTT
CASSTGGDTEAFF
>-|TRBD1|TRBV7-8|TRBJ1-1
TGTGCCAGCAGCCCGAAGATACAGGGGGCAGGCACTGAAGCTTTCTTT
CASSPKIQGAGTEAFF
>few|-|TRBV5-1|TRBJ1-6
TGCGCCAGCAGCTTGGCAACAGACTATAATTCACCCCTCCACTTT
CASSLATDYNSPLHF
>-|-|TRBV5-6|TRBJ1-2
TGTGCCAGCAGCTTCTGGACGCAGGGCATTCTCGACTATGGCTACACCTTC
CASSFWTQGILDYGYTF
>-|-|TRBV27|TRBJ1-5
TGTGCCAGCAACCACACAGGTTTAAATCAGCCCCAGCATTTT
CASNHTGLNQPQHF
>-|TRBD2|TRBV6-6|TRBJ2-1
TGTGCCAGCATCCTGCGGGAGGGTAACGACAATGAGCAGTTCTTC
CASILREGNDNEQFF
>-|TRBD1|TRBV6-1|TRBJ1-2
TGTGCCAGCAGTGAAAATGAGGCAGGGGGCTTAAGAAACACCTTC
CASSENEAGGLRNTF
>-|TRBD1|TRBV7-8|TRBJ1-1
TGTGCCAGCAGCTTATTAGAGGGGGCGCTCCCCCTCGGGGCTTTCTTT
CASSLLEGALPLGAFF
>-|-|TRBV30|TRBJ2-2
TGTGCCTGGAGTCCTCTAACCACCGGGGAGCTGTTTTTT
CAWSPLTTGELFF
>-|-|TRBV6-6|TRBJ1-6
TGTGCCAGCAGTTTACAGGCTAACAAGCTTAATTCACCCCTCCACTTT
CASSLQANKLNSPLHF
>-|TRBD2|TRBV3-1/TRBV3-2|TRBJ2-7
TGTGCCAGCAGCACGGGGCGGGAGTGGAAGAACGAGCAGTACTTC
CASSTGREWKNEQYF
>-|-|TRBV10-3|TRBJ1-6
TGTGCCATCAGTGAGACAGGGTCGGATTCACCCCTCCACTTT
CAISETGSDSPLHF
>-|TRBD2|TRBV5-1|TRBJ2-1
TGCGCCAGCAGCTTCCAGGGAGGGGCCTACAATGAGCAGTTCTTC
CASSFQGGAYNEQFF
>-|-|TRBV19|TRBJ1-2
TGTGCCAGTAGGGACCCAGGGGACGAACGAGGCTACACCTTC
CASRDPGDERGYTF
>-|-|TRBV7-2|TRBJ2-3
TGTGCCAGCAGCTTAGCCTCCGCGGGCGTCCCAACTACGCAGTATTTT
CASSLASAGVPTTQYF
>-|-|TRBV5-1|TRBJ2-2
TGCGCCAGCAGCTTGGTAACAGGGAGGAACACCGGGGAGCTGTTTTTT
CASSLVTGRNTGELFF
>-|-|TRBV19|TRBJ1-5
TGTGCCAGTATCGACCGGGGGAGAGGGCAGCAGCCCCAGCATTTT
CASIDRGRGQQPQHF
>-|-|TRBV14|TRBJ1-2
TGTGCCAGCAGCCAAGGCATGGCCTATGGCTACACCTTC
CASSQGMAYGYTF
>-|TRBD2|TRBV11-2|TRBJ2-7
TGTGCCAGCACCGTTAGCGGGAGGTTCCACGAGCAGTACTTC
CASTVSGRFHEQYF
>-|TRBD2|TRBV11-3|TRBJ2-5
TGTGCCAGCAGCGACCGGACTAGCGGGGGGGGAGAGACCCAGTACTTC
CASSDRTSGGGETQYF
>-|TRBD2|TRBV7-3|TRBJ2-3
TGTGCCAGCAGCTTGGGGGGGACTAGCACAGATACGCAGTATTTT
CASSLGGTSTDTQYF
>-|TRBD1|TRBV30|TRBJ2-7
TGTGCCTGGAGTGTACAGGGGGGCTACGAGCAGTACTTC
CAWSVQGGYEQYF
>-|-|TRBV7-9|TRBJ1-2
TGTGCCAGCAGCTTGTTATATTTTGATGGCTACACCTTC
CASSLLYFDGYTF
>-|TRBD2|TRBV15|TRBJ2-7
TGTGCCACCAGCAGAGATTCTAGCGGGAACTACGAGCAGTACTTC
CATSRDSSGNYEQYF
>-|-|TRBV5-4|TRBJ1-6
TGTGCCAGCAGCTTGGAGGGGTTGAATTCACCCCTCCACTTT
CASSLEGLNSPLHF
>-|-|TRBV7-9|TRBJ1-1
TGTGCCAGCAGCTTAGTAGATACGGGGACTGAAGCTTTCTTT
CASSLVDTGTEAFF
>-|-|TRBV5-8|TRBJ2-5
TGTGCCAGCAGCTTAAGCAGGGCAGAGACCCAGTACTTC
CASSLSRAETQYF
>-|TRBD1|TRBV5-5|TRBJ1-2
TGTGCCAGCAGACAGGGGGCGAGTGGCTACACCTTC
CASRQGASGYTF
>-|-|TRBV11-1|TRBJ1-2
TGTGCCAGTGGACCAGACAGAGAGAACTATGGCTACACCTTC
CASGPDRENYGYTF